Below are 17 T cell receptor beta chains sequenced from a single sample in a study of blood T cells in healthy people across ages. A second PCR, run for about 6 to 12 cycles, used a sample-barcoded 5' primer plus a J-beta primer mix. TCRdb processed the 5' RACE reads anew with MiXCR; each CDR3 protein has one entry. This table has roughly 1,500,000 distinct CDR3 sequences, approximately 40% appearing once. Sequenced input: blood. These TCRs come from a woman aged 18-29 years in good health.

On this clonotype itself: A junction boundary mismatches the germline segment, possibly from a read error. The chain links TRBV28 to TRBJ2-2; perhaps TRBD1 as D (6 bases). This CDR3 is 15 amino acids long. Looked up from germline, CDR1 is MDHEN and CDR2 is SYDVKM. Here the CDR3 DNA reads TGTGCCAGCGGTTTATCCCAGGGGTACACCGGGGAGCTGTTTTTT. Translation: CASGLSQGYTGELFF. The entire variable domain, with the rest obtained from reference TRBV28 and TRBJ2-2, is as follows: DVKVTQSSRYLVKRTGEKVFLECVQDMDHENMFWYRQDPGLGLRLIYFSYDVKMKEKGDIPEGYSVSREKKERFSLILESASTNQTSMYLCASGLSQGYTGELFFGEGSRLTVL.

Ten or more counts support this clonotype. V and J are TRBV5-1 and TRBJ2-7, with 12 bases matching TRBD2. The J segment lost 0 bases and the V segment lost 0 bases, leaving 1 base of the junction unmatched. Germline loops: CDR1 SGHRS, CDR2 YFSETQ. The length of the CDR3 is 16 residues. CDR3: CASSLASGGASYEQYF. The DNA for the CDR3 is TGCGCCAGCAGCTTGGCTAGCGGGGGGGCCTCCTACGAGCAGTACTTC.

The chain joins TRBV12-3 or TRBV12-4 to TRBJ2-7; D is ambiguous. V was pared by 3 bases and J by 2 bases, with 11 bases between. There are 14 residues in the CDR3. CDR3 DNA: TGTGCCAGCAGTTTCGACCCCTCCACCTACGAGCAGTACTTC. This codes for CASSFDPSTYEQYF.

For this clonotype: A much larger clone lies a single base off, so this may be a read error. The chain has TRBV20-1 and TRBJ2-3; 13 nucleotides match TRBD2. The CDR3 sequence is 16 residues long. Unmatched junction bases numbered 7, after V lost 5 bases and J lost 2 bases. The germline CDR1 and CDR2 sequences are DFQATT and SNEGSKA (reference sequence). This CDR3 reads CSADRLAGGSTDTQYF. CDR3 nucleotide sequence: TGCAGTGCTGACCGACTAGCGGGGGGTTCCACAGATACGCAGTATTTT.

The V and J genes are TRBV7-9 and TRBJ1-1, with 7 bases that match TRBD1. CDR3 length: 15 residues. V shed 5 bases, J shed 1 base, and the junction held 7 bases outside the gene matches. CDR1 SEHNR and CDR2 FQNEAQ come from the germline V gene (reference sequence). The CDR3 nucleotides are TGTGCCAGCAGCCTAGGGGACAGTGCGAACACTGAAGCTTTCTTT. Amino acid sequence: CASSLGDSANTEAFF.

J is TRBJ2-4 and V is TRBV4-3; TRBD2 might be the D (5 bases). V was shortened by 0 bases and J by 12 bases, with 15 bases between the two germline ends. CDR1 LGHNA and CDR2 YSLEER come from the germline V gene. The CDR3 is 14 amino acids. The CDR3 region is CASSQESRARSQYF. CDR3 coding DNA: TGCGCCAGCAGCCAAGAATCGAGGGCTCGCTCTCAGTACTTC.

The J gene is TRBJ2-3, the V gene TRBV5-6, with D perhaps matching TRBD2 (6 bases). CDR1 and CDR2 (germline): SGHDT, YYEEEE. The CDR3 covers 16 residues. Trimming cost V 0 bases and J 6 bases, with 17 bases left between them. The CDR3 nucleotides read TGTGCCAGCAGCTTGGGGCCTGTGGGACTCCAGGATACGCAGTATTTT. It yields the protein CASSLGPVGLQDTQYF.

This clonotype has more than one count but fewer than ten. The rearrangement joins TRBV25-1 to TRBJ1-1, with 10 bases identical to TRBD1. Trimming took 3 bases from V and 11 from J; bases not matched to a gene: 9. The germline CDR1 and CDR2 sequences are MGHDK and SYGVNS. This CDR3 spans 14 amino acids. CDR3 protein: CASSDSGQGNKAFF. The CDR3 DNA follows: TGTGCCAGCAGTGATTCGGGACAGGGGAATAAGGCTTTCTTT.

This clonotype has a count of ten or more. The CDR3 spells CASSLLAGEQFF. DNA of the CDR3: TGTGCCAGCAGTCTTCTAGCGGGTGAGCAGTTCTTC. The rearrangement joins TRBV27 to TRBJ2-1; 8 nucleotides match TRBD2. V lost 5 bases to trimming and J lost 9 bases; unmatched junction nucleotides: 3. Germline lookup yields CDR1 MNHEY and CDR2 SMNVEV (reference sequence). The CDR3 spans 12 residues.

The chain carries TRBV4-3 and TRBJ2-2, with a possible D match to TRBD2 (6 bases). This CDR3 comprises 15 residues. V was cut by 0 bases and J by 4 bases, with 9 bases left in between. Germline values: CDR1 LGHNA, CDR2 YSLEER. The CDR3 spells CASSQEGTATGELFF. DNA for the CDR3: TGCGCCAGCAGCCAAGAAGGGACTGCCACCGGGGAGCTGTTTTTT.

CDR3 nucleotide sequence: TGTGCCAGCAGCCCGAAAACAGGGAGCTCCTACGAGCAGTACTTC. It codes for CASSPKTGSSYEQYF. The gene calls are TRBV4-2 and TRBJ2-7; possibly TRBD1 for D (6 bases). V was shortened by 4 bases and J by 0 bases, with 13 bases between the two germline ends. Germline CDR1 reads LGHNA; CDR2 reads YNFKEQ. CDR3 length equals 15 residues.

The rearrangement links TRBV20-1 to TRBJ2-3, with D possibly TRBD2 on 5 matching bases. Germline assignment: CDR1 DFQATT and CDR2 SNEGSKA (reference sequence). The ends were cut back, 8 bases at V and 8 bases at J, with 20 bases in the middle. This CDR3 is 13 amino acids long. CDR3 sequence reads: CSQRTVDGGTQYF. CDR3 nucleotide sequence: TGCAGTCAAAGGACGGTGGATGGAGGTACGCAGTATTTT.

This clonotype was picked up a small number of times. The chain is built from TRBV4-1 and TRBJ2-7; TRBD2 might be the D (6 bases). The CDR3 extends over 16 amino acids. V dropped 1 base and J dropped 2 bases, with 15 bases sitting between them. In germline, CDR1 is MGHRA, CDR2 YSYEKL. The CDR3, as DNA: TGCGCCAGCAGCCAAGGGTTGGGCGGGATGGCCTACGAGCAGTACTTC. Translated, it gives CASSQGLGGMAYEQYF.

This clonotype appeared many times. The DNA for the CDR3 is TGTGCCAGCAGTTTATCCAGGGATGTAGCGGCTAATGAAAAACTGTTTTTT. Translated, it gives CASSLSRDVAANEKLFF. J is TRBJ1-4 and V is TRBV12-3 or TRBV12-4; a possible D gene is TRBD1 (5 bases). This CDR3 has 17 amino acids. Trimming stripped 2 bases from V and 3 bases from J, with 16 bases between.

This clonotype turned up a few times. V is TRBV4-1 and J is TRBJ1-5; no clear D gene. This CDR3 contains 14 residues. The germline V gene has CDR1 MGHRA and CDR2 YSYEKL. The V end was cut by 2 bases, the J end by 4 bases, with 9 bases between. Written as DNA, the CDR3 is TGCGCCAGCAGCCAATGGCTGGGAAATCAGCCCCAGCATTTT. This translates into CASSQWLGNQPQHF.

With respect to this clonotype: One junction end does not reproduce the germline sequence, and a read error may be involved. The genes are TRBV30 and TRBJ1-1; D is ambiguous. This CDR3 region has 12 residues. The V gene's germline CDR1 is GTSNPN and CDR2 SVGIG (reference sequence). Written as DNA, the CDR3 is TGCGCCTGGAAACAGCAGAACACTGAAGCTTTCTTT. This gives the protein CAWKQQNTEAFF.

This clonotype was seen repeatedly, ten times or more. The chain carries TRBV29-1 and TRBJ1-2; 9 bases line up with TRBD1. V dropped 6 bases and J dropped 5; count of bases not matched to a gene: 4. Germline CDR1 reads SQVTM; CDR2 reads ANQGSEA. The CDR3 is 12 residues long. The CDR3 sequence is CSVPGTGYGYTF. DNA of the CDR3: TGCAGCGTCCCCGGGACAGGGTATGGCTACACCTTC.